The 3 T cell receptor beta chains in this list originate from one sample, sequenced in a study of shared clonotypes between healthy human individuals. Using immunoSEQ multiplex PCR, the repertoire was profiled, and TCRdb retains in-frame clones only, with some absent. The table shows over 850,000 clones, with more than 75% occurring only once. The material sequenced was memory CD4+ T cells from PBMCs. As for subset: CD45RA-negative fraction. The receptors shown here come from a man aged 18 to 30 in good health. Some clones in this sample may be carry-over from other donors' samples.

The V call is TRBV7-2, the J call TRBJ2-4; no clear D gene. Trimming pared 0 bases from V and 0 bases from J, leaving 9 bases between. Germline V gives CDR1 SGHTA, CDR2 FQGNSA. This CDR3 spans 16 amino acids. CDR3: CASSLAPRIAKNIQYF. The DNA for the CDR3 is TGTGCCAGCAGCTTAGCCCCCAGAATAGCCAAAAACATTCAGTACTTC.

With regard to this clone: The identical CDR3 is also encoded by other nucleotide sequences in the sample. The chain combines TRBV25-1 with TRBJ2-1; D might be TRBD1 (6 bases). V gave up 2 bases and J gave up 0 bases, with 11 bases separating them. The length of the CDR3 is 16 residues. The germline gives CDR1 MGHDK, CDR2 SYGVNS. CDR3 in amino acids: CASSELGGSSYNEQFF. CDR3 in DNA: TGTGCCAGCAGTGAACTAGGGGGAAGCTCCTACAATGAGCAGTTCTTC.

This chain uses TRBV5-8 with TRBJ2-7, with D hard to call. This CDR3 has 15 amino acids. The V gene's germline CDR1 is SGHTS and CDR2 YDEGEE. Trimming removed 4 bases at V and 5 bases at J, with 19 bases between. The CDR3 DNA reads TGTGCCAGCAGCCCGCGTAATGGGCTGGTGAACGAGCAGTACTTC. Encoded protein: CASSPRNGLVNEQYF.